This entry lists 3 T cell receptor beta chains sequenced from one sample in a study of T cell repertoires in cytomegalovirus infection. TCRdb analysed the reads with MiXCR anew, one entry per CDR3 protein. Of hundreds of thousands of distinct CDR3 sequences detected, over 20% appear once; the ten largest clones hold roughly 18%. Sequencing was performed on CD8+ T cells from PBMCs. The receptors were gathered from a human donor in good health (CMV status not recorded). Some clones in this sample may be carry-over from other donors' samples.

V gene TRBV7-2 combines with J gene TRBJ2-7, with TRBD2 as a possible D gene (6 bases). The germline V gene encodes CDR1 SGHTA and CDR2 FQGNSA. Deletions cut 7 bases from V and 5 bases from J, with 21 bases between. CDR3 length: 15 residues. CDR3 amino acids: CASTLTQAGRDEQYF. The CDR3 coding sequence is TGTGCCAGCACCCTTACACAAGCGGGTCGTGACGAGCAGTACTTC.

This clonotype was seen a few times. The chain is built from TRBV4-1 and TRBJ2-7; a possible D gene is TRBD2 (7 bases). The CDR3 spans 13 residues. Trimming took 5 bases from V and 5 from J, leaving 13 bases between them. Germline CDR1 and CDR2: MGHRA and YSYEKL. For the CDR3, the DNA is TGCGCCAGCAGCATAGGGGGGGGCAACGAGCAGTACTTC. Its translation is CASSIGGGNEQYF.

The chain joins TRBV20-1 to TRBJ1-5; D gene ambiguous. Trimming removed 6 bases at V and 7 bases at J, with 16 bases between. The germline gives CDR1 DFQATT, CDR2 SNEGSKA (reference sequence). This CDR3 region has 13 residues. CDR3 sequence: CSATGGYGQPQHF. The CDR3 nucleotides read TGCAGTGCCACTGGTGGGTACGGGCAGCCCCAGCATTTT.